This entry lists 12 T cell receptor beta chains sequenced from one sample in a study of blood T cell repertoires in COVID-19. Sequenced by immunoSEQ multiplex PCR; TCRdb stores in-frame clones only, minus some. The sample includes about 76,000 clones, 85% of them seen just once. The sequenced sample consisted of peripheral blood. The receptors derive from a man in his forties or fifties with COVID-19, enrolled during active disease.

This clone was detected only a few times. The chain has TRBV28 and TRBJ2-2, with 9 bases identical to TRBD1. The CDR3 extends over 17 amino acids. The V and J ends lost 6 bases and 1 base, in that order; junction bases with no gene match: 9. Germline CDR1 reads MDHEN; CDR2 reads SYDVKM. CDR3 nucleotide sequence: TGTGCCAGCAGCTACCCCCCGGGACAGGGGAACACCGGGGAGCTGTTTTTT. This codes for CASSYPPGQGNTGELFF.

The chain employs TRBV5-6 and TRBJ2-1; 10 bases match TRBD1. The germline V gene has CDR1 SGHDT and CDR2 YYEEEE. V was pared by 2 bases and J by 7 bases, with 9 bases of the junction left unmatched. The CDR3 length is 16 residues. The CDR3 DNA is TGTGCCAGCAGCTTCTTCGGGACAGGGGTGAGGAATGAGCAGTTCTTC. Translated: CASSFFGTGVRNEQFF.

This rearrangement joins TRBV30 to TRBJ2-3; TRBD2 matches 7 bases. Trimming at V came to 4 bases and at J to 8 bases, leaving 12 bases not matched to a gene. Germline V gives CDR1 GTSNPN, CDR2 SVGIG (reference sequence). CDR3 length: 14 residues. The CDR3 loop reads CAWTAAGRWGTQYF. The CDR3 nucleotides are TGTGCCTGGACCGCCGCCGGGAGGTGGGGTACGCAGTATTTT.

This clone was counted a single time. The chain recombines TRBV6-5 with TRBJ2-1, with D tentatively TRBD2 (5 bases). The CDR3 has 11 residues. V lost 7 bases and J lost 6, with 7 bases in between. Germline V gene lookup returns CDR1 MNHEY and CDR2 SVGAGI. CDR3 in DNA: TGTGCCAGCACCGGACTCAATGAGCAGTTCTTC. It yields the protein CASTGLNEQFF.

This clone was picked up one time. The V call is TRBV4-1, the J call TRBJ2-2, with 7 positions matching TRBD2. The CDR3 is made up of 18 amino acids. After removal of 0 bases from V and 2 bases from J, the junction contained 9 bases not matched to a gene. Per the germline V gene, CDR1 is MGHRA and CDR2 is YSYEKL. This CDR3 is CASSQDPRAGTNTGELFF. CDR3 nucleotides: TGCGCCAGCAGCCAAGATCCTAGAGCGGGAACCAACACCGGGGAGCTGTTTTTT.

This clone was recorded a few times. V and J are TRBV2 and TRBJ2-7; D is perhaps TRBD2 (5 bases). Trimming shortened V by 6 bases and J by 3 bases, and 9 bases separated the two germline ends. Looked up from germline, CDR1 is SNHLY and CDR2 is FYNNEI. The CDR3 has 12 residues. The CDR3 nucleotides read TGTGCCAGCAGGAGGGTGGACTACGAGCAGTACTTC. As protein: CASRRVDYEQYF.

This clone was detected once. The chain joins TRBV30 to TRBJ2-7, with 11 positions matching TRBD2. The V and J ends lost 2 bases and 2 bases, in that order; junction bases with no gene match: 11. This CDR3 comprises 17 residues. Germline assignment: CDR1 GTSNPN and CDR2 SVGIG (reference sequence). The CDR3 region is CAWSPPPRLAGTYEQYF. DNA for the CDR3: TGTGCCTGGAGTCCTCCTCCTCGACTAGCGGGGACCTACGAGCAGTACTTC.

The chain joins TRBV7-3 to TRBJ2-1; 10 bases are a match to TRBD1. J gave up 6 bases and V 2 bases, and 4 bases lay outside the gene matches. The CDR3 runs to 15 residues. Germline CDR1 is SGHTA and CDR2 is FQGTGA. Written as DNA, the CDR3 is TGTGCCAGCAGCTTAGGGGACAGGGGAAGCAATGAGCAGTTCTTC. Protein product: CASSLGDRGSNEQFF.

This clone has ten or more counts. The chain links TRBV19 to TRBJ1-4, with a possible D match to TRBD1 (5 bases). Trimming pared 3 bases from V and 6 bases from J, leaving 14 bases between. Germline V gene sequence: CDR1 LNHDA, CDR2 SQIVND (reference sequence). The CDR3 length is 15 residues. In nucleotides, the CDR3 is TGTGCCAGTAGTATGTCGGGGGAGGCGTATGAAAAACTGTTTTTT. Translation gives CASSMSGEAYEKLFF. Complete variable domain (other parts from reference TRBV19 and TRBJ1-4): DGGITQSPKYLFRKEGQNVTLSCEQNLNHDAMYWYRQDPGQGLRLIYYSQIVNDFQKGDIAEGYSVSREKKESFPLTVTSAQKNPTAFYLCASSMSGEAYEKLFFGSGTQLSVL.

The rearrangement joins TRBV10-3 to TRBJ2-7; a weak D match, TRBD2 (5 bases). CDR3 size: 14 residues. With 7 bases removed from V and 1 base from J, the gap between germline ends came to 14 bases. The germline CDR1 and CDR2 sequences are ENHRY and SYGVKD. The CDR3 DNA reads TGTGCCATCACACGCTCCCGGAGGTCCTACGAGCAGTACTTC. This gives the protein CAITRSRRSYEQYF.

V and J are TRBV7-2 and TRBJ1-6, with TRBD1 identical over 9 bases. The CDR3 has 15 amino acids. Germline values: CDR1 SGHTA, CDR2 FQGNSA. The ends lost 1 base at V and 9 bases at J; junction bases unmatched: 4. The CDR3 sequence is CASSLVGTGPSPLHF. The CDR3 coding sequence is TGTGCCAGCAGCTTAGTGGGGACAGGGCCTTCACCCCTCCACTTT.

The chain uses TRBV2 and TRBJ2-2; TRBD1 might be the D (5 bases). Trimming pared 7 bases from V and 0 bases from J, leaving 12 bases between. The germline V gene encodes CDR1 SNHLY and CDR2 FYNNEI. The CDR3 is 15 residues long. Written as DNA, the CDR3 is TGTGCCAGCAAAGACAGACTCGCGAACACCGGGGAGCTGTTTTTT. This gives the protein CASKDRLANTGELFF. Based on the CDR3 plus reference TRBV2 and TRBJ2-2, the full variable domain is EPEVTQTPSHQVTQMGQEVILRCVPISNHLYFYWYRQILGQKVEFLVSFYNNEISEKSEIFDDQFSVERPDGSNFTLKIRSTKLEDSAMYFCASKDRLANTGELFFGEGSRLTVL.